The T cell receptor (beta chain) described here comes from a study of blood T cell repertoires in COVID-19. About the research overall: Researchers got acute and convalescent COVID-19 samples from the United States, Italy and Spain. In each case, the material was cDNA or gDNA derived from T cells, B-cell-depleted T cells, or PBMCs.

This CDR3 is built from 17 residues. V lost 1 base to trimming and J lost 2 bases; unmatched junction nucleotides: 9. CDR1 and CDR2 from the germline V gene are LGHNA and YNFKEQ. Per the authors' pipeline: By means of reference gene primer amplification, nucleated cell counts were estimated. Libraries were prepared by immunoSEQ multiplex PCR; TCRdb keeps only in-frame clonotypes and omits some of them. For V, J and clone size, that table is used; D and trimming come from the DNA. The sample records over 75,000 clones, 75% to 90% being singletons. The V call is TRBV4-2, the J call TRBJ2-7, with 9 bases aligning to TRBD2. The sample was peripheral blood. The receptor's source is an elderly woman with active COVID-19. The CDR3 sequence: CASSQVGTSRLTYEQYF. As DNA, the CDR3 is TGTGCCAGCAGCCAAGTGGGGACTAGCCGACTTACCTACGAGCAGTACTTC.